Below are 22 T cell receptor beta chains sequenced from a single sample in a study of shared clonotypes between healthy human individuals. Some clones are missing from TCRdb's copy, which holds only in-frame ones; the method was immunoSEQ multiplex PCR. The sample lists 2 million to 3 million clones; approximately 93% were seen once. Sequencing was done on a sample of naive CD4+ T cells from PBMCs. Subset indicated: CD45RA+ positively selected. These receptors all stem from a young man in good health. Some clones in this sample may be carry-over from other donors' samples.

The chain recombines TRBV4-2 with TRBJ2-2; a weak D match, TRBD1 (5 bases). From germline, CDR1 is LGHNA and CDR2 YNFKEQ. Trimming stripped 6 bases from V and 5 bases from J, with 13 bases between. The CDR3 consists of 14 residues. The CDR3 sequence is CASRPTAGTGELFF. As DNA, the CDR3 is TGTGCCAGCAGACCTACGGCAGGGACCGGGGAGCTGTTTTTT.

This clone was counted once. The chain carries TRBV7-8 and TRBJ2-7; 10 bases align to TRBD2. The CDR3 has 16 residues. J gave up 4 bases and V 0 bases, and 6 bases lay outside the gene matches. Looked up from germline, CDR1 is SGHVS and CDR2 is FQNEAQ. Here the CDR3 reads CASSLAPGSGRYEQYF. The CDR3 nucleotides read TGTGCCAGCAGCTTAGCGCCCGGTAGCGGGAGGTACGAGCAGTACTTC.

This sequence joins TRBV30 and TRBJ2-1; D is ambiguous. Per germline, CDR1 GTSNPN and CDR2 SVGIG (reference sequence). The CDR3 runs 11 residues. Deletions cut 4 bases from V and 4 bases from J, with 5 bases between. The CDR3 sequence is CAWTVYNEQFF. Here the CDR3 DNA reads TGTGCCTGGACAGTTTACAATGAGCAGTTCTTC.

The gene calls are TRBV28 and TRBJ2-6; D gene uncertain. The CDR3 totals 15 residues. V was pared by 5 bases and J by 0 bases, with 8 bases between. Germline CDR1 and CDR2: MDHEN and SYDVKM. The CDR3: CASSHSGSGANVLTF. The CDR3 DNA reads as TGTGCCAGCAGTCATTCGGGCTCTGGGGCCAACGTCCTGACTTTC.

V gene TRBV28 combines with J gene TRBJ2-6; no definite D call. The CDR3 spans 13 residues. V shed 4 bases and J shed 0 bases, with 1 base lying between them. Germline assignment: CDR1 MDHEN and CDR2 SYDVKM. This CDR3 is CASSSSGANVLTF. The DNA of the CDR3 is TGTGCCAGCAGTTCCTCTGGGGCCAACGTCCTGACTTTC.

This rearrangement joins TRBV7-6 to TRBJ1-1; 8 bases match TRBD1. CDR3 length: 16 amino acids. The germline V gene encodes CDR1 SGHVS and CDR2 FNYEAQ. Germline trimming cut 0 bases from V and 0 bases from J; bases unmatched to any gene: 3. CDR3 amino acids: CASSLAQGAMNTEAFF. CDR3 nucleotide sequence: TGTGCCAGCAGCTTAGCGCAGGGGGCTATGAACACTGAAGCTTTCTTT.

This clone has a single count. The chain carries TRBV7-3 and TRBJ2-2; 12 bases are a match to TRBD2. Germline V gives CDR1 SGHTA, CDR2 FQGTGA. Losses at the gene ends were 5 bases for V and 5 bases for J; bases not matched to a gene: 6. The CDR3 loop spans 16 amino acids. The CDR3 DNA reads as TGTGCCAGCAGCGCCCTAGCGGGAGGGAGGACCGGGGAGCTGTTTTTT. It is translated as CASSALAGGRTGELFF. The entire variable domain, with the rest obtained from reference TRBV7-3 and TRBJ2-2, is as follows: GAGVSQTPSNKVTEKGKYVELRCDPISGHTALYWYRQSLGQGPEFLIYFQGTGAADDSGLPNDRFFAVRPEGSVSTLKIQRTERGDSAVYLCASSALAGGRTGELFFGEGSRLTVL.

This clone was counted once. The genes are TRBV10-1 and TRBJ2-1, with TRBD2 identical over 9 bases. The CDR3 sequence is 16 residues long. Germline V gives CDR1 WNHNN, CDR2 SYGVQD (reference sequence). V shed 2 bases and J 4 bases; nucleotides not matched to a gene: 6. For the CDR3, the DNA is TGCGCCAGCAGTGAGAATGTACTAGCGGGTTACAATGAGCAGTTCTTC. Translating gives CASSENVLAGYNEQFF.

This clone was observed once. V gene TRBV14 combines with J gene TRBJ2-1; 7 bases are a match to TRBD1. V gave up 5 bases and J gave up 5 bases; unmatched junction bases: 9. CDR1 is SGHDN, CDR2 FVKESK, per germline. The CDR3 has 15 residues. The CDR3 protein is CASSRHRQGNNEQFF. The CDR3 DNA sequence: TGTGCCAGCAGCAGGCATAGACAGGGAAACAATGAGCAGTTCTTC.

The chain is built from TRBV7-3 and TRBJ2-5, with TRBD2 matching 12 bases. This CDR3 is built from 17 residues. The V gene end was trimmed by 0 bases and the J gene end by 4 bases; junction bases not matched to a gene: 6. Germline CDR1 is SGHTA and CDR2 is FQGTGA. The CDR3 loop is CASSLTGLAGGRETQYF. As DNA, the CDR3 is TGTGCCAGCAGCTTAACTGGTCTAGCGGGAGGGAGAGAGACCCAGTACTTC.

Turning to this clone: The same CDR3 arises from other DNA sequences in this sample as well. This chain links TRBV7-2 with TRBJ2-7; D is undetermined. Germline V CDR1 and CDR2: SGHTA, FQGNSA. This CDR3 is 12 amino acids long. The V and J ends lost 6 bases and 6 bases respectively, with 12 bases between them. The CDR3 here is CASSFGLGEQYF. The CDR3 DNA reads as TGTGCCAGCAGTTTCGGTTTGGGCGAGCAGTACTTC.

Regarding this clone: This sample includes further DNA sequences coding for the same CDR3. V usage is TRBV5-1 and J usage is TRBJ1-4, with D uncertain. The germline gives CDR1 SGHRS, CDR2 YFSETQ. The CDR3 spans 15 residues. V was cut by 0 bases and J by 0 bases, with 6 bases left in between. The CDR3 DNA reads as TGCGCCAGCAGCTTGGGCCGACCAACTAATGAAAAACTGTTTTTT. Translation gives CASSLGRPTNEKLFF. Looking up the rest from reference TRBV5-1 and TRBJ1-4 gives the full variable domain: KAGVTQTPRYLIKTRGQQVTLSCSPISGHRSVSWYQQTPGQGLQFLFEYFSETQRNKGNFPGRFSGRQFSNSRSEMNVSTLELGDSALYLCASSLGRPTNEKLFFGSGTQLSVL.

The V and J genes are TRBV6-1 and TRBJ2-1; 13 nucleotides match TRBD2. The CDR3 spans 18 residues. Per germline, CDR1 MNHNS and CDR2 SASEGT. J was trimmed by 0 bases and V by 3 bases; bases with no gene match: 5. The CDR3 DNA reads TGTGCCAGCAGTGACGGACTAGCGGGAGTGAGCTCCTACAATGAGCAGTTCTTC. Its translation: CASSDGLAGVSSYNEQFF.

The chain combines TRBV28 with TRBJ2-3, with D perhaps matching TRBD2 (6 bases). CDR3 length: 14 residues. The V end was cut by 8 bases, the J end by 3 bases, with 15 bases between. Germline V gene data show CDR1 as MDHEN and CDR2 as SYDVKM. CDR3 sequence (DNA): TGTGCCAGCGCTGGGACTCCCCTTACAGATACGCAGTATTTT. Residues: CASAGTPLTDTQYF. The entire variable domain, with the rest obtained from reference TRBV28 and TRBJ2-3, is as follows: DVKVTQSSRYLVKRTGEKVFLECVQDMDHENMFWYRQDPGLGLRLIYFSYDVKMKEKGDIPEGYSVSREKKERFSLILESASTNQTSMYLCASAGTPLTDTQYFGPGTRLTVL.

The chain recombines TRBV28 with TRBJ2-5, with 12 positions matching TRBD1. The CDR3 covers 17 residues. In germline, CDR1 is MDHEN, CDR2 SYDVKM. J was trimmed by 5 bases and V by 5 bases; bases with no gene match: 12. This CDR3 is CASSRPGQGARWETQYF. The CDR3 nucleotides read TGTGCCAGCAGTCGTCCGGGACAGGGGGCTCGGTGGGAGACCCAGTACTTC.

The gene calls are TRBV28 and TRBJ1-2; TRBD1 might be the D (6 bases). CDR3 size: 14 residues. The V gene's germline CDR1 is MDHEN and CDR2 SYDVKM. V lost 7 bases and J lost 4, with 16 bases in between. CDR3 DNA sequence: TGTGCCAGCACCCCTGGAGGGGGGCCCTATGGCTACACCTTC. This sequence encodes CASTPGGGPYGYTF.

This sequence joins TRBV6-5 and TRBJ2-7, with 13 bases identical to TRBD2. Germline CDR1 and CDR2: MNHEY and SVGAGI. This CDR3 is 15 amino acids long. V lost 4 bases, J lost 6 bases, and 6 bases stayed unmatched. The CDR3 DNA reads as TGTGCCAGCAGTTCCACGGGACTAGCGGGACGCGAGCAGTACTTC. This sequence encodes CASSSTGLAGREQYF.

The V gene is TRBV28, the J gene TRBJ2-2; 7 bases match TRBD1. The germline CDR1 and CDR2 sequences are MDHEN and SYDVKM. The V segment lost 6 bases and the J segment 4 bases; nucleotides outside the gene matches: 14. The CDR3 runs 17 residues. The CDR3 nucleotides read TGTGCCAGCAGCTCATATAATACAGGGGCGGGCACCGGGGAGCTGTTTTTT. It yields the protein CASSSYNTGAGTGELFF.

As regards this clone: This CDR3 is also generated by other DNA sequences in the sample. CDR3 protein: CASSLGSKTEAFF. The CDR3 DNA reads TGTGCCAGCAGCTTAGGGTCAAAGACTGAAGCTTTCTTT. The V call is TRBV11-3, the J call TRBJ1-1; unclear D gene. Germline lookup yields CDR1 SGHNT and CDR2 YENEEA. The CDR3 contains 13 residues. Trimming cost V 1 base and J 5 bases, with 8 bases left between them.

The gene calls are TRBV5-1 and TRBJ2-1, with a weak D call TRBD1 (6 bases). Trimming cost V 4 bases and J 0 bases, with 11 bases left between them. Germline CDR1 is SGHRS and CDR2 is YFSETQ. The length of the CDR3 is 15 residues. This CDR3 reads CASSATDSSYNEQFF. As DNA, the CDR3 is TGCGCCAGCAGCGCCACGGACAGCTCCTACAATGAGCAGTTCTTC. Supplemented by reference TRBV5-1 and TRBJ2-1, the full variable domain reads KAGVTQTPRYLIKTRGQQVTLSCSPISGHRSVSWYQQTPGQGLQFLFEYFSETQRNKGNFPGRFSGRQFSNSRSEMNVSTLELGDSALYLCASSATDSSYNEQFFGPGTRLTVL.

This rearrangement joins TRBV5-1 to TRBJ2-3; no clear D gene. The CDR3 totals 12 residues. V dropped 2 bases and J dropped 2 bases, with 3 bases sitting between them. Germline V lookup: CDR1 SGHRS, CDR2 YFSETQ. The CDR3 sequence: CASSFHTDTQYF. In nucleotides, the CDR3 is TGCGCCAGCAGCTTCCACACAGATACGCAGTATTTT.

To note about this clone: This sequence may be a read error, since a much larger clone differs from it by one base. This specimen includes other DNA sequences encoding the same CDR3. The genes are TRBV2 and TRBJ2-7, with D hard to call. This CDR3 has 10 residues. V dropped 4 bases and J dropped 2 bases, with 0 bases sitting between them. The V gene's germline CDR1 is SNHLY and CDR2 FYNNEI. This chain's CDR3 is CASSAYEQYF. CDR3 sequence (DNA): TGTGCCAGCAGTGCCTACGAGCAGTACTTC.